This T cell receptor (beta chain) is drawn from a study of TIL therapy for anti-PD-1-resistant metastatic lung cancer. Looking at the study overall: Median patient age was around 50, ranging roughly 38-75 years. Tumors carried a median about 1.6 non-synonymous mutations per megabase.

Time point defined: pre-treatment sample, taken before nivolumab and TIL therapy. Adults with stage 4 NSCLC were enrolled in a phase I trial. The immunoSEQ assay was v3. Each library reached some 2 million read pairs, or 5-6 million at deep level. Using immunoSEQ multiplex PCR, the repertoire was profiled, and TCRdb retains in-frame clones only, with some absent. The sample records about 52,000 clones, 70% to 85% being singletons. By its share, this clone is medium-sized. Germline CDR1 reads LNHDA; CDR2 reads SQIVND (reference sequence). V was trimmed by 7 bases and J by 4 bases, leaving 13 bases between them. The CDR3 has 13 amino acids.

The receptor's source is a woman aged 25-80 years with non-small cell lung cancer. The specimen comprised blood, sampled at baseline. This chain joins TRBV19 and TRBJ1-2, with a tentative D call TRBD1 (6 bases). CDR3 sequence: CASTEGGLYGYTF. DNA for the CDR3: TGTGCCAGTACCGAGGGGGGCCTCTATGGCTACACCTTC.